The clone carrying this TCR beta chain appeared a few times. The antigen is undetermined. These data belong to a study of T cells after yellow fever vaccination. Points from the study as a whole: Most primary-vaccination clones reappeared after the booster (more than 95% CD4, more than 70% CD8). Some clonotypes, a small share, were shared between CD4 and CD8 compartments. The secondary T-cell response peaked on day 5, not day 15, but was weaker.

MiXCR was run by TCRdb on the 5' RACE reads, yielding one entry per CDR3 protein. The sample consists of a few hundred thousand distinct CDR3 sequences, approximately 6% of them appearing once. This receptor was taken from a man between 25 and 39 years old who received the YFV17D yellow fever vaccine. Specimen: PBMCs, collected 5 days after the yellow fever booster vaccination.

The CDR3 sequence is CASSYSIRLAGVFEQFF. The CDR3 nucleotides are TGTGCCAGCAGTTACTCGATTCGGCTAGCGGGAGTATTTGAGCAGTTCTTC. The gene calls are TRBV6-5 and TRBJ2-1, with TRBD2 matching 10 bases. V was pared by 0 bases and J by 9 bases, with 11 bases of the junction left unmatched. This CDR3 contains 17 residues. Germline V CDR1 and CDR2: MNHEY, SVGAGI.